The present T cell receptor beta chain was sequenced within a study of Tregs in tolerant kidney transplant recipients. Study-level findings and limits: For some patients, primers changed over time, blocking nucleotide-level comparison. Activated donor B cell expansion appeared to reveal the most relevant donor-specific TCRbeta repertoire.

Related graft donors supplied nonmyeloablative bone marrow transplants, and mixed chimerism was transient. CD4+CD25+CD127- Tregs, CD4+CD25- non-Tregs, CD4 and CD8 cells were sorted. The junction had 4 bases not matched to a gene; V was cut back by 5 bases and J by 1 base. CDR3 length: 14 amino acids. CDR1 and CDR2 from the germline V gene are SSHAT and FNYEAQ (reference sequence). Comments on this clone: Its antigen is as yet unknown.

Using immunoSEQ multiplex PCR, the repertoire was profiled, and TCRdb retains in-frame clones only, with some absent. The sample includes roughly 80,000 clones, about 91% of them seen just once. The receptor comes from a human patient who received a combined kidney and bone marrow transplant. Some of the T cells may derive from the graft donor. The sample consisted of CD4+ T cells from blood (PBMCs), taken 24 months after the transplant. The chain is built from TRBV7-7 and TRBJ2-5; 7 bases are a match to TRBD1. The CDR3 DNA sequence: TGTGCCAGCAGCCCAGGGACAGTCCAAGAGACCCAGTACTTC. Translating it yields CASSPGTVQETQYF.